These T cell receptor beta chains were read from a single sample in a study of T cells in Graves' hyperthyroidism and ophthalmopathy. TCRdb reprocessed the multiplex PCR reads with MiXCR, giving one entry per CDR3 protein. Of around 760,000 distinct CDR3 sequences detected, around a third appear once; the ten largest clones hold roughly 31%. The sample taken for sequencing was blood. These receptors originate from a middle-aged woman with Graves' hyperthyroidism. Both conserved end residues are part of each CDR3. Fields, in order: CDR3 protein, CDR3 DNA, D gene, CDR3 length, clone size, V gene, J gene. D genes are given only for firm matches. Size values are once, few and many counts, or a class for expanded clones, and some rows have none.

CATRRTSGGANEQFF,TGTGCCACAAGGAGGACTAGCGGGGGGGCCAATGAGCAGTTCTTC,TRBD2,15,-,TRBV19,TRBJ2-1
CSGTTGTYNEQYF,TGCAGCGGTACGACAGGCACCTACAATGAGCAGTACTTC,-,13,-,TRBV29-1,TRBJ2-7
CAWSIRGTSRSQYF,TGTGCCTGGAGTATCCGCGGGACTAGTCGCTCCCAGTACTTC,TRBD2,14,-,TRBV7-2,TRBJ2-5
CASSQGDEQFF,TGTGCCAGCAGCCAGGGAGATGAGCAGTTCTTC,-,11,few,TRBV12-3/TRBV12-4,TRBJ2-1
CSVEYRTAEQFF,TGCAGCGTTGAATACAGGACAGCGGAGCAGTTCTTC,-,12,-,TRBV29-1,TRBJ2-1
CASTGQGANNQPQHF,TGTGCCAGCACCGGACAGGGGGCGAACAATCAGCCCCAGCATTTT,TRBD1,15,-,TRBV7-2,TRBJ1-5
CASSFEASSPLHF,TGCGCCAGCAGCTTTGAGGCTAGTTCACCCCTCCACTTT,-,13,many,TRBV5-1,TRBJ1-6
CASSSPRDTYEQYF,TGTGCCAGCAGTTCACCTAGGGACACATACGAGCAGTACTTC,-,14,-,TRBV28,TRBJ2-7
CAWSVLGALYEQYF,TGTGCCTGGAGTGTACTCGGCGCGCTCTACGAGCAGTACTTC,-,14,-,TRBV30,TRBJ2-7
CASSFRQDPRGDGYTF,TGTGCCAGCAGCTTCCGACAGGACCCAAGAGGGGATGGCTACACCTTC,-,16,few,TRBV5-5,TRBJ1-2
CASSQDLWEKLFF,TGCGCCAGCAGCCAAGATCTATGGGAAAAACTGTTTTTT,-,13,many,TRBV4-3,TRBJ1-4
CATSRVSGHDGYTF,TGTGCCACCAGCAGAGTTTCCGGCCATGATGGCTACACCTTC,-,14,many,TRBV15,TRBJ1-2
CASSDLPGGPNEQFF,TGCGCCAGCAGTGATCTCCCGGGAGGGCCTAATGAGCAGTTCTTC,TRBD2,15,-,TRBV10-2,TRBJ2-1
CAISETHRDPIYGYTF,TGTGCCATCAGTGAGACTCACAGGGACCCCATCTATGGCTACACCTTC,-,16,-,TRBV10-3,TRBJ1-2
CASSPQWDTQYF,TGTGCCAGCAGCCCTCAATGGGATACGCAGTATTTT,-,12,-,TRBV7-2,TRBJ2-3
CASSQIAGSNKAFF,TGTGCCAGCAGCCAAATTGCAGGGAGTAATAAAGCTTTCTTT,-,14,many,TRBV7-9,TRBJ1-1
CASSFGDSNQPQHF,TGTGCCAGCAGTTTTGGGGACAGCAATCAGCCCCAGCATTTT,-,14,few,TRBV28,TRBJ1-5
CASSHRLIREWNTEAFF,TGTGCCAGCAGCCACCGGTTGATCCGAGAGTGGAACACTGAAGCTTTCTTT,-,17,many,TRBV7-2,TRBJ1-1
CASSQGWQNTEAFF,TGTGCCAGCAGCCAAGGCTGGCAGAACACTGAAGCTTTCTTT,-,14,few,TRBV7-8,TRBJ1-1
CASSPRAYGYTF,TGTGCCAGCAGCCCTAGGGCCTATGGCTACACCTTC,-,12,many,TRBV11-2,TRBJ1-2
CASSLRQGRGYEQYF,TGCGCCAGCAGCTTACGACAGGGAAGGGGGTACGAGCAGTACTTC,TRBD1,15,few,TRBV5-1,TRBJ2-7
CASRQSTANSPLHF,TGTGCCAGCCGCCAATCGACGGCAAATTCACCCCTCCACTTT,-,14,few,TRBV7-2,TRBJ1-6
CASSPPAFF,TGTGCCAGCTCACCACCAGCTTTCTTT,-,9,few,TRBV18,TRBJ1-1
CASSYSDPRTGNQPQHF,TGTGCCAGCAGTTACTCTGACCCTCGGACAGGCAATCAGCCCCAGCATTTT,-,17,-,TRBV6-5,TRBJ1-5
CATSDSRQSINTEAFF,TGTGCCACCAGTGATTCTCGACAAAGCATAAACACTGAAGCTTTCTTT,-,16,few,TRBV24-1,TRBJ1-1
CASSPSVGRLFSGANVLTF,TGCGCCAGCAGCCCCTCGGTAGGGCGGCTCTTCTCTGGGGCCAACGTCCTGACTTTC,-,19,-,TRBV7-2,TRBJ2-6
CSVERLATDNEQYF,TGCAGCGTTGAGAGGCTAGCGACCGACAATGAGCAGTACTTC,-,14,-,TRBV29-1,TRBJ2-7
CASRRLGGSETQYF,TGTGCCAGCAGGAGACTAGGGGGCTCGGAGACCCAGTACTTC,-,14,few,TRBV7-3,TRBJ2-5
CASSADRSRNTEAFF,TGTGCCAGCAGTGCCGACAGGTCCAGGAACACTGAAGCTTTCTTT,-,15,few,TRBV25-1,TRBJ1-1
CSVDEGPGAGYGYTF,TGCAGCGTTGACGAAGGGCCGGGGGCTGGCTATGGCTACACCTTC,-,15,many,TRBV29-1,TRBJ1-2
CASSIGGNQFSGNTIYF,TGTGCCAGTAGTATTGGAGGGAACCAGTTCTCTGGAAACACCATATATTTT,-,17,-,TRBV19,TRBJ1-3
CSVVFTDREETQYF,TGCAGCGTTGTTTTTACGGACAGAGAAGAGACCCAGTACTTC,-,14,many,TRBV29-1,TRBJ2-5
CASSLGTGSNQPQYF,TGTGCCAGCAGTTTAGGCACAGGGAGCAATCAGCCCCAGTATTTT,-,15,-,TRBV12-3/TRBV12-4,TRBJ2-3
CASSQGTARNTQYF,TGTGCCAGCAGCCAAGGGACCGCAAGGAATACGCAGTATTTT,-,14,-,TRBV7-3,TRBJ2-3
CASSLGAYQETQYF,TGTGCCAGCAGTCTCGGGGCGTACCAAGAGACCCAGTACTTC,-,14,many,TRBV7-6,TRBJ2-5
CACRDSKNSPLHF,TGTGCCTGTCGGGACAGTAAGAATTCACCCCTCCACTTT,TRBD1,13,many,TRBV7-2,TRBJ1-6